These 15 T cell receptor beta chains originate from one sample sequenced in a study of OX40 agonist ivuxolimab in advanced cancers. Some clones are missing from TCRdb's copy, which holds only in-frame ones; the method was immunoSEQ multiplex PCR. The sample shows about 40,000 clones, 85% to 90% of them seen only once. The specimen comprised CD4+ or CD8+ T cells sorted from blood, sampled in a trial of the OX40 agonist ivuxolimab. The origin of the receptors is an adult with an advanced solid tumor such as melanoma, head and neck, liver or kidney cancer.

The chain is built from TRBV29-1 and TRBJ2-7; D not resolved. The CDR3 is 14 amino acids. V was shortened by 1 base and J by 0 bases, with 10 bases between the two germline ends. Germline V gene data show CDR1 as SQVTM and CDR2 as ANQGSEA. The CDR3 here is CSVEGTASSYEQYF. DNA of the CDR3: TGCAGCGTTGAAGGGACCGCAAGCTCCTACGAGCAGTACTTC.

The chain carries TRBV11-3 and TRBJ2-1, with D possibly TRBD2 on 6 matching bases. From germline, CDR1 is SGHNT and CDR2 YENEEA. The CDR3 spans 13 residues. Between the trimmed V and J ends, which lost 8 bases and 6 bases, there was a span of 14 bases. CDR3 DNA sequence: TGTGCCAGCGGGACTTCGCTGGCCAATGAGCAGTTCTTC. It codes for CASGTSLANEQFF.

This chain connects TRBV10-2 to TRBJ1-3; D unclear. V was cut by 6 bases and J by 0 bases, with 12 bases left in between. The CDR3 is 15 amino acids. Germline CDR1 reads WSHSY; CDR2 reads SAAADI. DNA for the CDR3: TGCGCCAGCAGAACCGGGCCCAGCTCTGGAAACACCATATATTTT. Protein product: CASRTGPSSGNTIYF.

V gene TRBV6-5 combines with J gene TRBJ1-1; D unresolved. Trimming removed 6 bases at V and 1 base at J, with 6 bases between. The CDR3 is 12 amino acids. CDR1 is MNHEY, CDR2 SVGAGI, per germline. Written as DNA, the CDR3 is TGTGCCAGCAGCCGGGAGAACACTGAAGCTTTCTTT. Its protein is CASSRENTEAFF.

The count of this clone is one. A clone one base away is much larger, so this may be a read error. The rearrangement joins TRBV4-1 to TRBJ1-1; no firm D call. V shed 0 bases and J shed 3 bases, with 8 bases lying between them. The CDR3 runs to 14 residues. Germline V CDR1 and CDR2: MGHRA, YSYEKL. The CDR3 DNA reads TGCGCCAGCAGCCAAGATGGGAGGGACACTGAAGCTTTCTTT. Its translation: CASSQDGRDTEAFF.

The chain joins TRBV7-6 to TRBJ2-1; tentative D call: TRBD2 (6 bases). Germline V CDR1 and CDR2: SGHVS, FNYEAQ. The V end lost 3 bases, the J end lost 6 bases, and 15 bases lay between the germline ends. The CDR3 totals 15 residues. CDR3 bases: TGTGCCAGCAGCTTGGCCGGGGGAGGCCTCAATGAGCAGTTCTTC. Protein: CASSLAGGGLNEQFF. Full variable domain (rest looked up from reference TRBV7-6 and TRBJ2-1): GAGVSQSPRYKVTKRGQDVALRCDPISGHVSLYWYRQALGQGPEFLTYFNYEAQQDKSGLPNDRFSAERPEGSISTLTIQRTEQRDSAMYRCASSLAGGGLNEQFFGPGTRLTVL.

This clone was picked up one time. This chain's CDR3 is CASSQGFNTYGYTF. CDR3 bases: TGTGCCAGTTCACAGGGGTTTAACACCTATGGCTACACCTTC. The genes are TRBV19 and TRBJ1-2, with TRBD1 matching 7 bases. Losses at the gene ends were 8 bases for V and 4 bases for J; bases not matched to a gene: 10. The germline CDR1 and CDR2 sequences are LNHDA and SQIVND (reference sequence). CDR3 length equals 14 residues.

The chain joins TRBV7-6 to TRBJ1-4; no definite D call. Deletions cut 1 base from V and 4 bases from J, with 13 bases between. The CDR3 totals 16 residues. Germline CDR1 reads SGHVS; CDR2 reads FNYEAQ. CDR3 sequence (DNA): TGTGCCAGCAGCTTAGAGGGAGCCAGACATAATGAAAAACTGTTTTTT. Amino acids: CASSLEGARHNEKLFF.

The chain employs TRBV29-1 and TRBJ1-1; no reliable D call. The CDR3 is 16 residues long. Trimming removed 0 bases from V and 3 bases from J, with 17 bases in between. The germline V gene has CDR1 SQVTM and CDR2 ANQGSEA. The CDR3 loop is CSVEDPLERRHTEAFF. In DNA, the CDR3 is TGCAGCGTTGAAGATCCCCTCGAACGGCGGCACACTGAAGCTTTCTTT.

CDR3 sequence (DNA): TGTGCCAGCAGTACAGGGACCCGGGGCGCTGAAGCTTTCTTT. Its translation is CASSTGTRGAEAFF. The V gene is TRBV27, the J gene TRBJ1-1; TRBD1 might be the D (6 bases). The germline gives CDR1 MNHEY, CDR2 SMNVEV (reference sequence). Between the trimmed V and J ends, which lost 5 bases and 6 bases, there was a span of 16 bases. The CDR3 has 14 amino acids.

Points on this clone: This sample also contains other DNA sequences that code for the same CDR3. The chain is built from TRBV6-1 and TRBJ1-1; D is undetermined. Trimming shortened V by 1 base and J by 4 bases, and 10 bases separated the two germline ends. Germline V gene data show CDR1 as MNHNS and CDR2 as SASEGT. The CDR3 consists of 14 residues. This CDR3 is CASSEDWGGTEAFF. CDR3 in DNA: TGTGCCAGCAGTGAAGATTGGGGTGGCACTGAAGCTTTCTTT.

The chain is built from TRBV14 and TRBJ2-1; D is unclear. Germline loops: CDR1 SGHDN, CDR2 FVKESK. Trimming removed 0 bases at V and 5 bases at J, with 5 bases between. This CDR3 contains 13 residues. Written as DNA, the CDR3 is TGTGCCAGCAGCCAAGATGGTGACAATGAGCAGTTCTTC. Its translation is CASSQDGDNEQFF.

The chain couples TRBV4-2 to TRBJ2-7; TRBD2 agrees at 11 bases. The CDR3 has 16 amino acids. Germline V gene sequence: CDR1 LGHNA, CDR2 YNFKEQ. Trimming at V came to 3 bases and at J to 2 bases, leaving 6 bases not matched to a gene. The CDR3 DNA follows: TGTGCCAGCAGCCAGTTTCTAGCGGGGGGCGCCTACGAGCAGTACTTC. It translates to CASSQFLAGGAYEQYF.

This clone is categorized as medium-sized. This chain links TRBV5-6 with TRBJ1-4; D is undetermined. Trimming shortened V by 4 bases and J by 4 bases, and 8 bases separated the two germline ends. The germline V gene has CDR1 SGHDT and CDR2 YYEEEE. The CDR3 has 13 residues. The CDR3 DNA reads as TGTGCCAGCAGCGGCGTTCTTAATGAAAAACTGTTTTTT. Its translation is CASSGVLNEKLFF.

The CDR3 DNA is TGTGCCAGCAGCTCGGGACCTCGCAATGAAAAACTGTTTTTT. Translating gives CASSSGPRNEKLFF. The J gene is TRBJ1-4, the V gene TRBV7-9, with D possibly being TRBD1 (5 bases). The CDR3 loop spans 14 amino acids. CDR1 is SEHNR, CDR2 FQNEAQ, per germline (reference sequence). Deletions cut 4 bases from V and 5 bases from J, with 11 bases between.